This passage covers 11 T cell receptor beta chains from one sample sequenced in a study of T cells after yellow fever vaccination. TCRdb itself ran the 5' RACE reads through MiXCR, one entry per CDR3 protein. The table includes hundreds of thousands of distinct CDR3 sequences, around an eighth detected once. The material sequenced was CD4+ T cells sorted from PBMCs, taken 15 days after the yellow fever booster vaccination. The receptors originated from a man younger than 30 who received the YFV17D yellow fever vaccine.

Only one count was recorded for this clonotype. This chain links TRBV21-1 with TRBJ1-3; the table's D call, TRBD1, was not checked against the DNA. TRBV21-1 represents a pseudogene. The CDR3 has 16 amino acids. The CDR3 DNA is TGTGCCAGCCCGCCCGTCCGAAAGTTTCGTGGAAACACCATATATTTT. This gives the protein CASPPVRKFRGNTIYF.

The chain uses TRBV27 and TRBJ1-4; 7 positions match TRBD1. The CDR3 loop spans 14 amino acids. Germline values: CDR1 MNHEY, CDR2 SMNVEV (reference sequence). V was clipped by 6 bases and J by 5 bases; unmatched bases: 6. The CDR3 reads CASSPLTGNEKLFF. The CDR3 nucleotides read TGTGCCAGCAGCCCCCTGACAGGGAATGAAAAACTGTTTTTT.

This clonotype was seen more than once but under ten times. This chain links TRBV5-1 with TRBJ2-1; 8 positions agree with TRBD2. The V and J ends lost 1 base and 9 bases, in that order; junction bases with no gene match: 9. The CDR3 extends over 15 amino acids. CDR1 is SGHRS, CDR2 YFSETQ, per germline. The CDR3 DNA follows: TGCGCCAGCAGCTTGCGGGGGGGTTATAATGGTGAGCAGTTCTTC. Translated, it gives CASSLRGGYNGEQFF.

In this sample, this clonotype turned up many times. The V gene is TRBV10-3, the J gene TRBJ2-1; TRBD2 agrees at 14 bases. Per the germline V gene, CDR1 is ENHRY and CDR2 is SYGVKD. V dropped 6 bases and J dropped 4; count of bases not matched to a gene: 14. The CDR3 consists of 19 residues. This CDR3 reads CAISPRLGLAGGQYNEQFF. The CDR3, as DNA: TGTGCCATCAGCCCCAGACTTGGACTAGCGGGGGGCCAGTACAATGAGCAGTTCTTC.

In this sample, this clonotype turned up once. The V call is TRBV2, the J call TRBJ2-7; D unresolved. CDR1 is SNHLY and CDR2 is FYNNEI in the germline V gene. The CDR3 consists of 13 residues. V was clipped by 4 bases and J by 3 bases, with 10 bases between them. The CDR3 DNA sequence: TGTGCCAGCAGTGTCTTGCAGAACTACGAGCAGTACTTC. This encodes CASSVLQNYEQYF.

This clonotype was seen more than once but under ten times. The rearrangement joins TRBV2 to TRBJ1-2; maybe TRBD1 (5 bases). With 5 bases removed from V and 5 bases from J, the gap between germline ends came to 15 bases. Germline CDR1 reads SNHLY; CDR2 reads FYNNEI. The CDR3 is made up of 14 amino acids. CDR3 residues: CASSRVGVGYGYTF. The DNA of the CDR3 is TGTGCCAGCAGTCGCGTAGGGGTTGGTTATGGCTACACCTTC.

The chain joins TRBV6-6 to TRBJ1-4, with TRBD1 matching 9 bases. Unmatched junction bases numbered 3, after V lost 10 bases and J lost 6 bases. This CDR3 region has 12 residues. From germline, CDR1 is MNHNY and CDR2 SVGAGI (reference sequence). CDR3 sequence (DNA): TGTGCCACAGGGACAGGGCATGAAAAACTGTTTTTT. It codes for CATGTGHEKLFF.

This clonotype was observed a handful of times. The rearrangement joins TRBV6-5 to TRBJ2-6; D gene uncertain. In germline, CDR1 is MNHEY, CDR2 SVGAGI. The length of the CDR3 is 17 residues. Trimming removed 1 base at V and 0 bases at J, with 10 bases between. CDR3 DNA: TGTGCCAGCAGTTACTTTGCGGCAGGCTCTGGGGCCAACGTCCTGACTTTC. This translates into CASSYFAAGSGANVLTF.

The rearrangement uses TRBV5-1 and TRBJ2-1; D is ambiguous. The germline CDR1 and CDR2 sequences are SGHRS and YFSETQ. CDR3 length: 16 residues. V lost 1 base to trimming and J lost 5 bases, with 16 bases between them. The CDR3 DNA reads TGCGCCAGCAGCTTGAGGAAAGGGTCAGGAGACAATGAGCAGTTCTTC. It yields the protein CASSLRKGSGDNEQFF.

This chain joins TRBV2 and TRBJ1-1; TRBD1 matches at 8 bases. J lost 11 bases, V lost 5 bases, and 16 bases had no gene match. Germline V lookup: CDR1 SNHLY, CDR2 FYNNEI. The CDR3 length is 15 residues. DNA for the CDR3: TGTGCCAGCAGTTCCCCGGACAGGGCGGTTGGGTGGGCTTTCTTT. This translates into CASSSPDRAVGWAFF.

This clonotype was counted ten times or more. The chain has TRBV6-5 and TRBJ1-1; D is possibly TRBD1 (6 bases). Germline CDR1 and CDR2: MNHEY and SVGAGI. Trimming left V 6 bases short and J 1 base short, with 18 bases between. This CDR3 has 16 residues. CDR3 protein: CASRGGGTGRNTEAFF. The CDR3 coding sequence is TGTGCCAGCAGAGGGGGGGGAACGGGAAGGAACACTGAAGCTTTCTTT.